The 5 T cell receptor beta chains reported below all come from one sample, sequenced in a study of liver allograft versus peripheral blood T cells. Overall study context: Hepatic allograft T cell receptor repertoires were evaluated relative to those present in recipients' peripheral blood.

Using its own MiXCR run on the reads, TCRdb lists one record per CDR3 protein. Of about 13,000 distinct CDR3 sequences listed, roughly 18% were seen once; the top ten hold 2% to 2.5%. The receptors were gathered from a human patient who had a liver transplant. Some of the T cells may derive from the graft donor.

This clonotype occurred many times. The V gene is TRBV18, the J gene TRBJ1-1, with a possible D match to TRBD1 (6 bases). CDR3 length equals 15 residues. Germline loops: CDR1 KGHSH, CDR2 LQKENI. V dropped 4 bases and J dropped 3 bases, with 15 bases sitting between them. The CDR3 nucleotides are TGTGCCAGCTCACTCACGACAGGATTGGACACTGAAGCTTTCTTT. Residues: CASSLTTGLDTEAFF.

This rearrangement joins TRBV6-2 or TRBV6-3 to TRBJ2-5; 7 nucleotides match TRBD1. The V and J ends lost 6 bases and 2 bases, in that order; junction bases with no gene match: 12. The CDR3 spans 16 residues. Germline loops: CDR1 MNHEY, CDR2 SVGEGT. The CDR3 bases are TGTGCCAGCAGACGCCGGACAGGAGCATCGCAAGAGACCCAGTACTTC. This translates into CASRRRTGASQETQYF.

This sequence joins TRBV28 and TRBJ1-1, with 9 bases aligning to TRBD1. The V segment lost 2 bases and the J segment 0 bases; nucleotides outside the gene matches: 7. This CDR3 has 17 amino acids. Germline CDR1 and CDR2: MDHEN and SYDVKM. CDR3: CASSLNRGLFMNTEAFF. CDR3 in DNA: TGTGCCAGCAGTTTAAACAGGGGGCTCTTCATGAACACTGAAGCTTTCTTT.

In this sample, this clonotype is medium-sized (0.01 to 0.1%). The chain employs TRBV5-6 and TRBJ1-3; D is uncertain. V was cut by 4 bases and J by 0 bases, with 8 bases left in between. Germline V gene data show CDR1 as SGHDT and CDR2 as YYEEEE. CDR3 length equals 14 residues. CDR3 loop: CASSARSSGNTIYF. In DNA form, the CDR3 reads TGTGCCAGCAGCGCCCGGAGCTCTGGAAACACCATATATTTT.

Concerning this clonotype: One base away lies a much larger clone, so this may be a sequencing read error. The rearrangement links TRBV29-1 to TRBJ1-1; D possibly corresponds to TRBD1 (5 bases). Germline lookup yields CDR1 SQVTM and CDR2 ANQGSEA. This CDR3 is 13 amino acids long. V shed 7 bases and J shed 1 base, with 13 bases lying between them. CDR3 bases: TGCAGCGCTTATGGGACGGAGAACACTGAAGCTTTCTTT. It codes for CSAYGTENTEAFF.